The 27 T cell receptor beta chains below come from one sample, sequenced in a study of STAT5B mutations in CD4+ large granular lymphocyte leukemia. Sequencing was performed with immunoSEQ multiplex PCR; in TCRdb, only in-frame clones are kept and a portion is missing. Of tens of thousands of clones listed, around 81% were seen once; the top ten hold 0.25% to 0.35%. The sequenced sample was CD4+ T cells from blood buffy coats. Receptor source: a human donor in good health.

The chain links TRBV10-3 to TRBJ1-3; D remains unclear. Trimming shortened V by 3 bases and J by 3 bases, and 9 bases separated the two germline ends. This CDR3 region has 14 residues. Germline V lookup: CDR1 ENHRY, CDR2 SYGVKD. CDR3 coding DNA: TGTGCCATCAGTGAAGGGATGGGTGGAAACACCATATATTTT. Translation gives CAISEGMGGNTIYF.

This chain joins TRBV28 and TRBJ2-3; TRBD2 might be the D (5 bases). V was cut by 2 bases and J by 8 bases, with 14 bases left in between. The CDR3 length is 14 residues. In germline, CDR1 is MDHEN, CDR2 SYDVKM. This CDR3 reads CASSLGGRQGTQYF. The CDR3 DNA reads TGTGCCAGCAGTTTAGGCGGGCGGCAAGGTACGCAGTATTTT.

A single count supports this clone. The rearrangement uses TRBV27 and TRBJ2-1; 7 bases fit TRBD1. CDR3 length: 12 residues. CDR1 MNHEY and CDR2 SMNVEV come from the germline V gene (reference sequence). The V and J ends lost 5 bases and 11 bases, in that order; junction bases with no gene match: 6. The CDR3 DNA follows: TGTGCCAGCAGTGACAGGGTGTATAAGCAGTTCTTC. Amino acids: CASSDRVYKQFF.

The chain is built from TRBV4-2 and TRBJ2-1, with D tentatively TRBD2 (6 bases). V lost 5 bases and J lost 9, with 20 bases in between. Germline V CDR1 and CDR2: LGHNA, YNFKEQ. CDR3 length: 15 residues. The CDR3 protein is CASSSLGLTEGEQFF. CDR3 DNA: TGTGCCAGCAGCTCCTTGGGGCTTACGGAGGGTGAGCAGTTCTTC.

The V call is TRBV7-2, the J call TRBJ2-5, with no clear D. The length of the CDR3 is 14 residues. Trimming left V 2 bases short and J 5 bases short, with 12 bases between. Germline CDR1 SGHTA, CDR2 FQGNSA. The DNA for the CDR3 is TGTGCCAGCAGCTTATTTGGCCAGAGGGAGACCCAGTACTTC. It is translated as CASSLFGQRETQYF.

This clone appeared a single time. J is TRBJ1-3 and V is TRBV5-1, with D maybe TRBD1 (5 bases). The CDR3 is 13 residues long. CDR1 and CDR2 from the germline V gene are SGHRS and YFSETQ. Trimming took 5 bases from V and 1 from J, leaving 7 bases between them. The DNA of the CDR3 is TGCGCCAGCAGTCAGGGATCTGGAAACACCATATATTTT. Amino acid sequence: CASSQGSGNTIYF.

V and J are TRBV7-8 and TRBJ1-2, with 10 positions matching TRBD1. The germline gives CDR1 SGHVS, CDR2 FQNEAQ. With 5 bases clipped from V and 8 bases from J, the junction kept 8 bases outside the gene matches. The CDR3 has 14 residues. The CDR3 protein is CASSTRQGAWGYTF. CDR3 sequence (DNA): TGTGCCAGCAGCACCCGACAGGGGGCGTGGGGCTACACCTTC.

The chain combines TRBV5-4 with TRBJ1-5; D is perhaps TRBD1 (6 bases). V dropped 4 bases and J dropped 1 base, with 18 bases sitting between them. The CDR3 runs to 17 residues. Germline CDR1 SGHNT, CDR2 YYREEE (reference sequence). CDR3 in DNA: TGTGCCAGCAGCAAGTACGGGTCGGGGGGCAGCAATCAGCCCCAGCATTTT. This codes for CASSKYGSGGSNQPQHF.

The chain is built from TRBV7-9 and TRBJ2-1; weak D call: TRBD1 (6 bases). The CDR3 totals 15 residues. Germline V gene lookup returns CDR1 SEHNR and CDR2 FQNEAQ (reference sequence). The ends were cut back, 4 bases at V and 1 base at J, with 11 bases in the middle. CDR3 sequence reads: CASSSLQGSYNEQFF. CDR3 nucleotide sequence: TGTGCCAGCAGCTCACTACAGGGTTCCTACAATGAGCAGTTCTTC.

This clone appeared a few times. The chain has TRBV2 and TRBJ1-4; 8 nucleotides align to TRBD1. This CDR3 has 15 amino acids. Germline-derived CDR1 and CDR2 are SNHLY and FYNNEI. Germline trimming cut 4 bases from V and 5 bases from J; bases unmatched to any gene: 6. CDR3 DNA: TGTGCCAGCAGTGCATGGACAGGGCCGAATGAAAAACTGTTTTTT. Translated, it gives CASSAWTGPNEKLFF.

The chain employs TRBV4-3 and TRBJ2-1; TRBD2 matches at 11 bases. Trimming took 0 bases from V and 3 from J; bases not matched to a gene: 7. Per the germline V gene, CDR1 is LGHNA and CDR2 is YSLEER. This CDR3 spans 18 amino acids. CDR3 coding DNA: TGCGCCAGCAGCCAAGATGTTACCGGGACTAGCGGCTACAATGAGCAGTTCTTC. It specifies CASSQDVTGTSGYNEQFF.

Remarks on this clone: Other DNA variants within this sample encode the same CDR3. The chain recombines TRBV7-9 with TRBJ2-2; D gene unclear. Trimming stripped 5 bases from V and 8 bases from J, with 12 bases between. From germline, CDR1 is SEHNR and CDR2 FQNEAQ (reference sequence). The CDR3 covers 13 residues. The CDR3 sequence: CASSLLHPGELFF. In DNA, the CDR3 is TGTGCCAGCAGCCTCCTCCATCCAGGGGAGCTGTTTTTT.

The rearrangement uses TRBV7-8 and TRBJ2-1, with TRBD2 as a possible D gene (6 bases). CDR1 and CDR2 from the germline V gene are SGHVS and FQNEAQ. Trimming stripped 3 bases from V and 9 bases from J, with 12 bases between. The length of the CDR3 is 13 residues. This chain's CDR3 is CASSFRPEGEQFF. In nucleotides, the CDR3 is TGTGCCAGCAGCTTTCGCCCGGAGGGTGAGCAGTTCTTC.

The rearrangement joins TRBV6-6 to TRBJ1-5; TRBD1 agrees at 9 bases. The CDR3 has 16 residues. Germline CDR1 reads MNHNY; CDR2 reads SVGAGI (reference sequence). Trimming cost V 9 bases and J 3 bases; bases outside gene matches: 12. CDR3 loop: CASIGQGSPYNQPQHF. The CDR3 bases are TGTGCCAGTATCGGACAGGGGTCTCCCTACAATCAGCCCCAGCATTTT.

This chain joins TRBV5-1 and TRBJ2-4; 15 nucleotides match TRBD2. V dropped 0 bases and J dropped 7; count of bases not matched to a gene: 5. Per the germline V gene, CDR1 is SGHRS and CDR2 is YFSETQ. The CDR3 has 17 residues. This CDR3 is CASSLAGTSGGWNIQYF. Here the CDR3 DNA reads TGCGCCAGCAGCTTGGCTGGGACTAGCGGGGGGTGGAACATTCAGTACTTC. The variable domain in full, completed from reference TRBV5-1 and TRBJ2-4, reads KAGVTQTPRYLIKTRGQQVTLSCSPISGHRSVSWYQQTPGQGLQFLFEYFSETQRNKGNFPGRFSGRQFSNSRSEMNVSTLELGDSALYLCASSLAGTSGGWNIQYFGAGTRLSVL.

This clone was recorded once. CDR3 in amino acids: CASSSTGANYGYTF. In DNA, the CDR3 is TGTGCCAGCTCATCGACAGGGGCCAACTATGGCTACACCTTC. The rearrangement joins TRBV18 to TRBJ1-2; 8 bases line up with TRBD1. Per the germline V gene, CDR1 is KGHSH and CDR2 is LQKENI. J was trimmed by 2 bases and V by 5 bases; bases with no gene match: 4. CDR3 length equals 14 residues.

V is TRBV14 and J is TRBJ1-3; D is ambiguous. The CDR3 is 16 residues long. The germline V gene has CDR1 SGHDN and CDR2 FVKESK. V was pared by 0 bases and J by 0 bases, with 9 bases between. Written as DNA, the CDR3 is TGTGCCAGCAGCCAAGATCTCGGGAGCTCTGGAAACACCATATATTTT. Amino acid sequence: CASSQDLGSSGNTIYF.

The chain combines TRBV7-2 with TRBJ2-7, with 7 nucleotides matching TRBD2. The CDR3 totals 14 residues. V lost 4 bases, J lost 2 bases, and 5 bases stayed unmatched. Germline values: CDR1 SGHTA, CDR2 FQGNSA. CDR3 DNA: TGTGCCAGCAGCTGGGCGGGGGTTACCTACGAGCAGTACTTC. Protein product: CASSWAGVTYEQYF.

The J gene is TRBJ2-6, the V gene TRBV5-4; D gene ambiguous. V was shortened by 1 base and J by 3 bases, with 5 bases between the two germline ends. From germline, CDR1 is SGHNT and CDR2 YYREEE (reference sequence). The CDR3 extends over 14 amino acids. Here the CDR3 DNA reads TGTGCCAGCAGCTTGACCGGTGGGGCCAACGTCCTGACTTTC. It encodes CASSLTGGANVLTF.

This chain uses TRBV12-5 with TRBJ1-3; D is unresolved. The CDR3 consists of 15 residues. V shed 1 base and J shed 4 bases, with 11 bases lying between them. CDR1 is LGHNT, CDR2 FRNRAP, per germline. Here the CDR3 reads CASGLGETAGNTIYF. DNA of the CDR3: TGTGCTAGTGGTTTGGGAGAGACGGCAGGAAACACCATATATTTT.

The chain has TRBV2 and TRBJ2-6; D might be TRBD2 (5 bases). V shed 2 bases and J shed 5 bases, with 10 bases lying between them. Germline V gives CDR1 SNHLY, CDR2 FYNNEI. This CDR3 has 15 residues. CDR3 sequence: CASSEPRGRANVLTF. In DNA, the CDR3 is TGTGCCAGCAGTGAACCCCGAGGGAGGGCCAACGTCCTGACTTTC.

The rearrangement links TRBV11-2 to TRBJ1-2; tentatively, D is TRBD1 (5 bases). This CDR3 region has 19 residues. The germline CDR1 and CDR2 sequences are SGHAT and FQNNGV. Trimming removed 5 bases at V and 4 bases at J, with 29 bases between. The DNA of the CDR3 is TGTGCCAGCAGCCGCTATGGGATCGTCGGCTTGGGACGGTCCTATGGCTACACCTTC. It codes for CASSRYGIVGLGRSYGYTF.

The rearrangement links TRBV9 to TRBJ1-3; no firm D call. V lost 0 bases, J lost 0 bases, and 4 bases lay in between. The germline V gene has CDR1 SGDLS and CDR2 YYNGEE. This CDR3 spans 14 amino acids. CDR3: CASSVGDSGNTIYF. The CDR3 coding sequence is TGTGCCAGCAGCGTAGGAGACTCTGGAAACACCATATATTTT. Variable domain in full (rest from reference TRBV9 and TRBJ1-3): DSGVTQTPKHLITATGQRVTLRCSPRSGDLSVYWYQQSLDQGLQFLIQYYNGEERAKGNILERFSAQQFPDLHSELNLSSLELGDSALYFCASSVGDSGNTIYFGEGSWLTVV.

The chain recombines TRBV12-5 with TRBJ1-2, with no clear D. The CDR3 runs to 14 residues. The germline CDR1 and CDR2 sequences are LGHNT and FRNRAP. V was clipped by 0 bases and J by 6 bases, with 11 bases between them. DNA of the CDR3: TGTGCTAGTGGTTTGGTACTGGGAGACGATGGCTACACCTTC. This encodes CASGLVLGDDGYTF.

V usage is TRBV5-6 and J usage is TRBJ2-7; D is perhaps TRBD1 (6 bases). Trimming cost V 3 bases and J 4 bases, with 11 bases left between them. This CDR3 has 13 residues. Germline assignment: CDR1 SGHDT and CDR2 YYEEEE. Written as DNA, the CDR3 is TGTGCCAGCAGCTCCGGGACAAATTACGAGCAGTACTTC. It codes for CASSSGTNYEQYF.

The gene calls are TRBV4-2 and TRBJ1-2, with 8 bases that match TRBD1. V shed 1 base, J shed 3 bases, and the junction held 4 bases outside the gene matches. Germline values: CDR1 LGHNA, CDR2 YNFKEQ. There are 15 residues in the CDR3. The CDR3 loop is CASSQGTGWDYGYTF. The CDR3 bases are TGTGCCAGCAGCCAAGGGACAGGGTGGGACTATGGCTACACCTTC.

The chain carries TRBV11-2 and TRBJ2-5; D is uncertain. Per germline, CDR1 SGHAT and CDR2 FQNNGV. The length of the CDR3 is 14 residues. Trimming removed 0 bases from V and 4 bases from J, with 9 bases in between. CDR3 nucleotide sequence: TGTGCCAGCAGCTTAGATAGCCTCGGAGAGACCCAGTACTTC. It yields the protein CASSLDSLGETQYF.